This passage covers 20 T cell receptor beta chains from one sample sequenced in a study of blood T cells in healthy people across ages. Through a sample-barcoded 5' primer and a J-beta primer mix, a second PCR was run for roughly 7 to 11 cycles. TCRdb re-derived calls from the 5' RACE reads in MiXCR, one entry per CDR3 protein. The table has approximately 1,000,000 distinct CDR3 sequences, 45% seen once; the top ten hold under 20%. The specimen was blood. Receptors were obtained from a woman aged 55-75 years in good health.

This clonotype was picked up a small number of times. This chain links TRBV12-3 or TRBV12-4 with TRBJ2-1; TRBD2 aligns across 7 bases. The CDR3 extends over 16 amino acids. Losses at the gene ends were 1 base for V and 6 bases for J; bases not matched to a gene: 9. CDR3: CASSLEWGGGSNEQFF. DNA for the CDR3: TGTGCCAGCAGTTTAGAGTGGGGGGGTGGGAGCAATGAGCAGTTCTTC.

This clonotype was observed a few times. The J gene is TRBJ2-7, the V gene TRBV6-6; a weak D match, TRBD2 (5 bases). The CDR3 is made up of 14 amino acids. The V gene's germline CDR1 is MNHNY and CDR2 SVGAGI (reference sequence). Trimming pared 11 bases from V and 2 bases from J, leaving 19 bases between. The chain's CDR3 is CASEARTGTYEQYF. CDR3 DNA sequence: TGTGCCTCCGAAGCCCGGACTGGAACCTACGAGCAGTACTTC.

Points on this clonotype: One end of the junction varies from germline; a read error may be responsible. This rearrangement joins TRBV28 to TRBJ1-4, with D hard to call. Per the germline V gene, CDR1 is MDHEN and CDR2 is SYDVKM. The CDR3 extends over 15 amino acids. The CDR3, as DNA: TGTGTCAGCAGTCGGTCGCAGGCGACTAATGAAAAACTGTTTTTT. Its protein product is CVSSRSQATNEKLFF. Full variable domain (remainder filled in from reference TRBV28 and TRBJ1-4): DVKVTQSSRYLVKRTGEKVFLECVQDMDHENMFWYRQDPGLGLRLIYFSYDVKMKEKGDIPEGYSVSREKKERFSLILESASTNQTSMYLCVSSRSQATNEKLFFGSGTQLSVL.

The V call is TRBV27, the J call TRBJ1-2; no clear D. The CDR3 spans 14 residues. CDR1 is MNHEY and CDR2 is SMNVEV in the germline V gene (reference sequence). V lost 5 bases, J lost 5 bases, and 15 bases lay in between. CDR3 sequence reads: CASSMSKGTYGYTF. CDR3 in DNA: TGTGCCAGCAGTATGAGTAAAGGAACTTATGGCTACACCTTC.

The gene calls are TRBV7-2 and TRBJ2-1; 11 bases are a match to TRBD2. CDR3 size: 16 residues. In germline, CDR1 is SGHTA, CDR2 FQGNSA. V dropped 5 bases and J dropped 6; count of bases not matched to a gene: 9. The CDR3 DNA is TGTGCCAGCAGCCCGGGTAGCGGGAGGGGAAGCAATGAGCAGTTCTTC. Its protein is CASSPGSGRGSNEQFF.

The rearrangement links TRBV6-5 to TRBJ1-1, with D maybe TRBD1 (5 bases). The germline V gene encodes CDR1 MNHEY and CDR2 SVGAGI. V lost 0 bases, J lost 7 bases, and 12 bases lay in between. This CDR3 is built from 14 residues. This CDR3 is CASSYSGQIYEAFF. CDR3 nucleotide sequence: TGTGCCAGCAGTTACTCGGGGCAGATATATGAAGCTTTCTTT.

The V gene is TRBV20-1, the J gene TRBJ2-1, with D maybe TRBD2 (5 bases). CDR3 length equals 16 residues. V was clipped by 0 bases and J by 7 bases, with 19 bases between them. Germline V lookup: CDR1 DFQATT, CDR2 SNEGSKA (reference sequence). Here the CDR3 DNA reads TGCAGTGCTAGAGAGGCGGTGGGAGCCCTTCGGAATGAGCAGTTCTTC. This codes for CSAREAVGALRNEQFF.

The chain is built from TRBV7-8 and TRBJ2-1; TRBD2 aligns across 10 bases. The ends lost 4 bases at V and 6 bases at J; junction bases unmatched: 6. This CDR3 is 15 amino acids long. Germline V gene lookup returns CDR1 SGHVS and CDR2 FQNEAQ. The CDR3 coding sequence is TGTGCCAGCAGCTCTATAGCGGGAGGAGGCAATGAGCAGTTCTTC. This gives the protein CASSSIAGGGNEQFF.

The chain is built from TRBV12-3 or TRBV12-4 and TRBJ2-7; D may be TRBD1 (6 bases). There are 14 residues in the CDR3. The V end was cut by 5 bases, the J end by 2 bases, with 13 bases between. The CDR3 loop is CASSPGQCTYEQYF. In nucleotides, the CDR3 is TGTGCCAGCAGTCCCGGACAGTGTACCTACGAGCAGTACTTC.

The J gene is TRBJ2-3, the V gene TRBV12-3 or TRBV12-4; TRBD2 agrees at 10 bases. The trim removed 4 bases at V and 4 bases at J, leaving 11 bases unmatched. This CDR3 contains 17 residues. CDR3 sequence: CASSSGTSELRADTQYF. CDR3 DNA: TGTGCCAGCAGTTCCGGGACTAGCGAATTACGCGCAGATACGCAGTATTTT.

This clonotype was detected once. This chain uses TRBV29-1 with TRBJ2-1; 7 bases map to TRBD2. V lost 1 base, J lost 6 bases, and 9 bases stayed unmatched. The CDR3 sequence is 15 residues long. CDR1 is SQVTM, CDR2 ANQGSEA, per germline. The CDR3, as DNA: TGCAGCGTTGAAGGGGGAGGGAGGGCGACCAATGAGCAGTTCTTC. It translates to CSVEGGGRATNEQFF.

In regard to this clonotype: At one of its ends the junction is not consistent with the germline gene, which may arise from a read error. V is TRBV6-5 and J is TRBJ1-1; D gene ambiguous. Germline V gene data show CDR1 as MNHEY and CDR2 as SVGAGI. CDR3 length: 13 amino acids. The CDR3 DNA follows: TGTGCCAGCAGTGACTCGATCGGGTCTGAAGCTTTCTTT. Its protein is CASSDSIGSEAFF.

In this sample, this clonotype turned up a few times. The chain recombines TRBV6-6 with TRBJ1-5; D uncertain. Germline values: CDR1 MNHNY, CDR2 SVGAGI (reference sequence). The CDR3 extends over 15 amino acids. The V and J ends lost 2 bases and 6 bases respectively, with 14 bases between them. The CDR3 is CASSYPTVSGQPQHF. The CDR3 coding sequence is TGTGCCAGCAGTTACCCGACGGTGTCGGGTCAGCCCCAGCATTTT.

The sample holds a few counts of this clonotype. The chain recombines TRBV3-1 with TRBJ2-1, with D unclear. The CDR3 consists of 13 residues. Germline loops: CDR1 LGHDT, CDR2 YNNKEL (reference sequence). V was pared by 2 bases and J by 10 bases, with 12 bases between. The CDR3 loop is CASSQSERAEQFF. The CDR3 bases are TGTGCCAGCAGCCAATCAGAACGGGCGGAGCAGTTCTTC.

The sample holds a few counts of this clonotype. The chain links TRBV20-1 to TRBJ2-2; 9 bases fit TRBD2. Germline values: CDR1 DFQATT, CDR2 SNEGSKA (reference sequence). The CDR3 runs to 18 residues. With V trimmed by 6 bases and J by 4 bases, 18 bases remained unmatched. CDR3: CSALSQLGAGGITGELFF. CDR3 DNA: TGCAGTGCGCTCTCACAACTGGGAGCGGGAGGTATCACCGGGGAGCTGTTTTTT.

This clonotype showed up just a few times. Here the CDR3 DNA reads TGTGCCAGCAGCCGAAGTCCAGGGGAGACCCAGTACTTC. Its translation: CASSRSPGETQYF. The chain combines TRBV6-4 with TRBJ2-5; perhaps TRBD1 as D (5 bases). The CDR3 has 13 amino acids. V lost 6 bases to trimming and J lost 5 bases, with 13 bases between them. The germline V gene encodes CDR1 MRHNA and CDR2 SNTAGT.

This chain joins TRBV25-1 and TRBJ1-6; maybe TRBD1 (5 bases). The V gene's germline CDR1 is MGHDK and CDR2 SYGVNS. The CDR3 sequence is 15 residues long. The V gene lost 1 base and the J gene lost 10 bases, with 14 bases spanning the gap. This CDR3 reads CASSESGRDSSPLHF. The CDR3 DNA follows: TGTGCCAGCAGTGAATCGGGCAGGGATTCGTCACCCCTCCACTTT.

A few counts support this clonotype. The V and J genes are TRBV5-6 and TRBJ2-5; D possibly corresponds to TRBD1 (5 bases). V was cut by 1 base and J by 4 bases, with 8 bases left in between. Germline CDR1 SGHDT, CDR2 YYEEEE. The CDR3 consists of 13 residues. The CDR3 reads CASSLQGLETQYF. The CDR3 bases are TGTGCCAGCAGCTTGCAGGGTTTAGAGACCCAGTACTTC.

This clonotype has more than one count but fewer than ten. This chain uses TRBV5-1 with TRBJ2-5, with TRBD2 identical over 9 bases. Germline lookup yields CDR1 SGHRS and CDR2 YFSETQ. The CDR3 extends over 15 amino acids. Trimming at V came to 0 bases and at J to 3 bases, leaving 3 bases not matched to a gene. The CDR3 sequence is CASSLVASGKETQYF. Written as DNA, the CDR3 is TGCGCCAGCAGCTTGGTGGCTAGCGGGAAAGAGACCCAGTACTTC.

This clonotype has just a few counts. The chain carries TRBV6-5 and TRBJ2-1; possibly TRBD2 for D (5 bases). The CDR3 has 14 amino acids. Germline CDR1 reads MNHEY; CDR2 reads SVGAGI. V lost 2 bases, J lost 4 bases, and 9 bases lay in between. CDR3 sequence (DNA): TGTGCCAGCAGTTACGATCTAGCTTACAATGAGCAGTTCTTC. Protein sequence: CASSYDLAYNEQFF.